What follows describes a single T cell receptor beta chain. This clonotype was detected many times. This receptor's antigen is unknown. Per-base qualities were not stored, and no clone one base away is much larger. TCR beta CDR3 regions were amplified from RNA transcripts. The first round of RT-PCR for the TCR CDR3 was performed with the HTBI primer set and the Qiagen OneStep RT-PCR kit. Libraries were constructed in a second round of multiplex PCR, after which size selection and purification were carried out. Sequencing of the libraries was done on an Illumina HiSeq2000 using paired-end 100 bp reads. The authors' pipeline ran thus. Raw data were processed with SOAPnuke, discarding reads with adapters, uncalled bases, mean Phred below 15, or no exact constant-primer or identifier match. COPE v1.2.5 was used to merge the high-quality paired reads, and each unique nucleotide sequence was defined as a clonotype. MiTCR v1.1 was used to align the clonotypes against IMGT TRBV, TRBD and TRBJ reference segments. The analysis included only V-J combinations with a frequency above 0.0001, which together covered 99% to 99.2% of the repertoires. The TCS score was defined as the ratio of F50 (clonal expansion) to E x V (chaos), calculated using BLOSUM62-based TCRdist between CDR3 peptides within each V-J. Welch's t-statistics and random forest reduced around 520 V-J features to 13, which were used in a naive Bayes classifier (R e1071). The public reads were reprocessed in TCRdb via fastp at Q25 and MiXCR, keeping in-frame beta chains. All rows with the same CDR3 protein become a single entry with the most common DNA and genes. The V and J calls follow TCRdb's processing rather than the paper's. The sample contains 250,000 to 300,000 distinct CDR3 sequences, less than 15% of them found a single time. The top ten hold 7% to 8.5% of the sample.

The hyperthyroidism patients were between 18 and 65 years old and newly diagnosed, with a disease duration of less than 2 months. Any patient with an uncontrolled infection, another autoimmune disease, pregnancy or lactation was excluded. Diagnoses were based on clinical symptoms, serum thyroxine and TRAb, thyroid ultrasound and orbital computed tomography. For progressor patients, blood was drawn at the first diagnosis of hyperthyroidism, before any ophthalmopathy symptoms had appeared. PBMCs were isolated from 10 ml of fresh peripheral blood by Ficoll-Paque density gradient centrifugation. Patients classed as progressors first received a Graves' hyperthyroidism diagnosis and then went on to develop ophthalmopathy during follow-up. Trizol reagent was used to extract total RNA, and RNA quality was then checked on an Agilent 2100 Bioanalyzer. The sample comes from a study of T cells in Graves' hyperthyroidism and ophthalmopathy (dated by TCRdb to the late 2010s). Describing the broader study: Peripheral blood samples were taken at the time of initial diagnosis, prior to any treatment. To identify TCR V-J signatures that set the groups apart, the researchers used a discovery cohort of 90 to 100 patients, made up of 43 with Graves' ophthalmopathy and about 59 with stable Graves' hyperthyroidism. An independent validation cohort of fewer than 20 hyperthyroidism patients and some 15 patients who later progressed to ophthalmopathy tested prospective prediction of ophthalmopathy. The 100 or so discovery patients were divided at random into training and test sets in a 7:3 ratio. In addition, the study compared T-cell repertoires in thyroid tissue and in blood from roughly six Graves' hyperthyroidism patients. Once sampling was done, hyperthyroidism patients were given methimazole at a starting dose of 30 mg daily, whereas ophthalmopathy patients were given high-dose intravenous methylprednisolone. The paper describes TCR Vbeta CDR3 sequencing of fewer than 150 peripheral blood samples, made up of 43 ophthalmopathy patients, some 76 hyperthyroidism patients and 17 progressor patients. Overall study outcomes, separate from this receptor: In cross-validation, a model built on a 13 V-J signature told ophthalmopathy apart from stable hyperthyroidism with approximately 90% sensitivity and roughly 81% specificity, and in testing the same model reached 80%/75%. Most expanded thyroid clonotypes (frequency above 0.001) were also detected in blood, suggesting blood repertoires may reflect thyroid immune responses. No statistical method was used to set the sample size in advance, and investigators knew the group allocation. In validation, the model predicted progression to ophthalmopathy with roughly 70% sensitivity and around 72% specificity, a median of about 6 months before onset.

Its CDR3 holds 16 amino acids, cysteine through phenylalanine. Only the CDR3 DNA is retained, 48 bases long and in frame from the first base. The germline ends are 12 bases apart after V is trimmed by 3 bases and J by 0 bases. CDR1 DFQATT and CDR2 SNEGSKA are derived from the germline V gene (reference sequence). The V gene is TRBV20-1 and the J gene is TRBJ2-6; the D gene is possibly TRBD1, with 7 bases matching. The clonotype originates from a woman aged 25 to 39 with Graves' hyperthyroidism that later progressed to Graves' ophthalmopathy. The sequenced sample was blood. The DNA is TGCAGTGCTAGTCAGGGGGAGGTCTCTGGGGCCAACGTCCTGACTTTC. This is translated as CSASQGEVSGANVLTF.